Listed here are 15 T cell receptor beta chains from one sample, sequenced in a study of blood T cells in healthy people across ages. Using a J-beta primer mix together with a sample-barcoded 5' primer, a second PCR was run for roughly 7 to 11 cycles. TCRdb redid the calling of the 5' RACE reads with MiXCR, one entry per CDR3 protein. This repertoire shows about 970,000 distinct CDR3 sequences, 51% found once; its top ten account for roughly a fifth. The sequenced sample consisted of blood. The origin of the receptors is a woman aged 60-70 years in good health.

The chain couples TRBV5-1 to TRBJ2-1, with 8 bases matching TRBD2. The CDR3 extends over 16 amino acids. The V segment lost 3 bases and the J segment 4 bases; nucleotides outside the gene matches: 9. Germline V CDR1 and CDR2: SGHRS, YFSETQ. CDR3: CASSSNVVAGYNEQFF. The CDR3 DNA follows: TGCGCCAGCAGCTCAAATGTTGTAGCGGGATACAATGAGCAGTTCTTC.

This clonotype was seen more than once but under ten times. The chain has TRBV4-3 and TRBJ2-7; 11 nucleotides align to TRBD1. V shed 5 bases and J 2 bases; nucleotides not matched to a gene: 5. Germline CDR1 LGHNA, CDR2 YSLEER. The CDR3 consists of 15 residues. The DNA for the CDR3 is TGCGCCAGCAGCGATGGACAGGGGGCGGCCTACGAGCAGTACTTC. Protein product: CASSDGQGAAYEQYF.

As to this clonotype: One junction end disagrees with the germline gene, perhaps due to a read error. The chain is built from TRBV5-1 and TRBJ2-7, with 12 positions matching TRBD2. The germline V gene has CDR1 SGHRS and CDR2 YFSETQ. CDR3 size: 15 residues. CDR3 in amino acids: CASSSSGRASHEQYF. The CDR3 DNA follows: TGCGCCAGCAGCTCTAGCGGGAGGGCCTCCCACGAGCAGTACTTC. Full variable domain (rest looked up from reference TRBV5-1 and TRBJ2-7): KAGVTQTPRYLIKTRGQQVTLSCSPISGHRSVSWYQQTPGQGLQFLFEYFSETQRNKGNFPGRFSGRQFSNSRSEMNVSTLELGDSALYLCASSSSGRASHEQYFGPGTRLTVT.

A few counts support this clonotype. This chain connects TRBV2 to TRBJ2-3, with 7 bases fitting TRBD2. J lost 2 bases, V lost 3 bases, and 8 bases had no gene match. Per germline, CDR1 SNHLY and CDR2 FYNNEI. There are 16 residues in the CDR3. CDR3 coding DNA: TGTGCCAGCAGTGACCCCCTCCTAGCGGTCACAGATACGCAGTATTTT. Translation gives CASSDPLLAVTDTQYF. The whole variable domain, filled in from reference TRBV2 and TRBJ2-3, reads EPEVTQTPSHQVTQMGQEVILRCVPISNHLYFYWYRQILGQKVEFLVSFYNNEISEKSEIFDDQFSVERPDGSNFTLKIRSTKLEDSAMYFCASSDPLLAVTDTQYFGPGTRLTVL.

This clonotype was counted at least ten times. The gene calls are TRBV6-4 and TRBJ2-3; weak D call: TRBD1 (5 bases). Per germline, CDR1 MRHNA and CDR2 SNTAGT. This CDR3 contains 13 residues. Deletions cut 6 bases from V and 3 bases from J, with 10 bases between. CDR3 loop: CASSEQATDTQYF. The CDR3 nucleotides read TGTGCCAGCAGCGAACAGGCAACAGATACGCAGTATTTT.

This clonotype was observed a handful of times. The chain's CDR3 is CSVPGQSFYNEQFF. The CDR3 DNA sequence: TGCAGCGTTCCGGGACAGTCCTTTTACAATGAGCAGTTCTTC. The chain joins TRBV20-1 to TRBJ2-1, with 7 bases that match TRBD1. Germline V CDR1 and CDR2: DFQATT, SNEGSKA (reference sequence). The CDR3 consists of 14 residues.

This clonotype was observed once. The CDR3 reads CASSLSYREIHEQFF. The CDR3 bases are TGTGCCAGCAGCTTATCCTATCGGGAGATCCATGAGCAGTTCTTC. The chain combines TRBV7-8 with TRBJ2-1; perhaps TRBD2 as D (6 bases). V lost 2 bases to trimming and J lost 8 bases, with 16 bases between them. Germline CDR1 SGHVS, CDR2 FQNEAQ. The CDR3 sequence is 15 residues long.

This clonotype was picked up a small number of times. This rearrangement joins TRBV12-3 or TRBV12-4 to TRBJ1-2; TRBD1 matches at 9 bases. With V trimmed by 6 bases and J by 8 bases, 4 bases remained unmatched. This CDR3 spans 12 amino acids. CDR3 sequence: CASRQGAGGYTF. CDR3 in DNA: TGTGCCAGCAGACAGGGGGCCGGAGGCTACACCTTC.

This clonotype was counted a single time. The CDR3 nucleotides read TGTGCCAGCAGTCTGTACAGGCCAGCCTCCTACGAGCAGTACTTC. This sequence encodes CASSLYRPASYEQYF. J is TRBJ2-7 and V is TRBV28, with D perhaps TRBD1 (5 bases). Per the germline V gene, CDR1 is MDHEN and CDR2 is SYDVKM. The CDR3 has 15 amino acids. Trimming stripped 5 bases from V and 0 bases from J, with 14 bases between.

The chain carries TRBV10-2 and TRBJ2-5; no definite D call. Germline V CDR1 and CDR2: WSHSY, SAAADI. V lost 8 bases and J 5 bases, leaving 15 bases between the germline ends. The CDR3 covers 13 residues. The CDR3 DNA is TGCGCCAGCGGCCAGACTGTCCGGGAGACCCAGTACTTC. This gives the protein CASGQTVRETQYF.

V is TRBV5-1 and J is TRBJ2-1; D may correspond to TRBD1 or TRBD2 (5 bases each). CDR3 length equals 13 residues. Germline values: CDR1 SGHRS, CDR2 YFSETQ. Trimming took 6 bases from V and 3 from J, leaving 10 bases between them. This CDR3 is CASNGDHYNEQFF. In DNA form, the CDR3 reads TGCGCCAGCAACGGGGACCACTACAATGAGCAGTTCTTC.

This clonotype has only a few counts. The rearrangement links TRBV7-9 to TRBJ2-5; perhaps TRBD1 as D (6 bases). Trimming pared 5 bases from V and 4 bases from J, leaving 26 bases between. The germline V gene encodes CDR1 SEHNR and CDR2 FQNEAQ (reference sequence). The CDR3 covers 18 residues. CDR3 amino acids: CASSIGWQVPSQGETQYF. As DNA, the CDR3 is TGTGCCAGCAGCATTGGATGGCAGGTTCCCTCACAGGGAGAGACCCAGTACTTC.

CDR3 DNA sequence: TGTGCCACCAGCAGAAAACTGACCAGGGGATTTGGTCAGCCCCAGCATTTT. This translates into CATSRKLTRGFGQPQHF. This rearrangement joins TRBV15 to TRBJ1-5, with D possibly being TRBD1 (6 bases). The V gene lost 2 bases and the J gene lost 6 bases, with 20 bases spanning the gap. Germline V lookup: CDR1 LNHNV, CDR2 YYDKDF (reference sequence). This CDR3 contains 17 residues. Full variable domain (rest looked up from reference TRBV15 and TRBJ1-5): DAMVIQNPRYQVTQFGKPVTLSCSQTLNHNVMYWYQQKSSQAPKLLFHYYDKDFNNEADTPDNFQSRRPNTSFCFLDIRSPGLGDTAMYLCATSRKLTRGFGQPQHFGDGTRLSIL.

The V and J genes are TRBV7-6 and TRBJ2-7; D might be TRBD1 or TRBD2, each matching 6 bases. The CDR3 is made up of 12 amino acids. V was clipped by 5 bases and J by 8 bases, with 13 bases between them. Germline V gene lookup returns CDR1 SGHVS and CDR2 FNYEAQ. The CDR3 DNA follows: TGTGCCAGCAGCCATGGGGGGCTTAAGCAGTACTTC. It translates to CASSHGGLKQYF.

Remarks on this clonotype: The CDR3 does not close with the conserved phenylalanine or tryptophan, likely indicating a read error. V gene TRBV15 combines with J gene TRBJ2-3, with D possibly matching TRBD2 (5 bases). Germline loops: CDR1 LNHNV, CDR2 YYDKDF (reference sequence). This CDR3 contains 15 residues. V lost 2 bases and J lost 8, with 17 bases in between. The chain's CDR3 is CATSRPGGRDGTQYS. Here the CDR3 DNA reads TGTGCCACCAGCAGACCCGGTGGGAGAGACGGTACGCAGTATTCT.